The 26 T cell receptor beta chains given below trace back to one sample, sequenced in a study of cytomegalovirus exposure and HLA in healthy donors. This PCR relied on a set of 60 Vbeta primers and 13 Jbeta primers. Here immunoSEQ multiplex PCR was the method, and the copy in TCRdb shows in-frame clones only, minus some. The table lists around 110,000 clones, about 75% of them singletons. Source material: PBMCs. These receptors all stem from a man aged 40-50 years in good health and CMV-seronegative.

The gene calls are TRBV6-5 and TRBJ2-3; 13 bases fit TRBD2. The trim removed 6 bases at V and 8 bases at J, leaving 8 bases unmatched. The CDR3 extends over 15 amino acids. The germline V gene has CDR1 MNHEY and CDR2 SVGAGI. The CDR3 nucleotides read TGTGCCAGCAGAACTAGCGGGGGGGTGTTTCGTACGCAGTATTTT. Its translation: CASRTSGGVFRTQYF.

CDR3 protein: CASSPGDSSYEQYF. CDR3 nucleotide sequence: TGCGCCAGCAGCCCGGGGGACAGCTCCTACGAGCAGTACTTC. V gene TRBV5-1 combines with J gene TRBJ2-7; a weak D match, TRBD1 (7 bases). V dropped 4 bases and J dropped 0 bases, with 11 bases sitting between them. CDR3 length: 14 amino acids. Germline loops: CDR1 SGHRS, CDR2 YFSETQ.

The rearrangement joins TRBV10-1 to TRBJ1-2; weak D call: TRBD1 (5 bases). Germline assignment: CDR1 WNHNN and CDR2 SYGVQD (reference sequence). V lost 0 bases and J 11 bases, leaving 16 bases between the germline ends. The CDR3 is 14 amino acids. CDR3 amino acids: CASSESTVAGRYTF. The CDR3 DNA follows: TGCGCCAGCAGTGAGTCGACGGTGGCAGGGCGGTACACCTTC.

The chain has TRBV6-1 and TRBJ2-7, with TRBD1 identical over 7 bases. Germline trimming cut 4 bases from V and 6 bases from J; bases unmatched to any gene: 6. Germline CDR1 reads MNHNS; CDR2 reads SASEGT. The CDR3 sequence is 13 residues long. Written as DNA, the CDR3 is TGTGCCAGCAGTGTGGACAAGGGGGCCGAGCAGTACTTC. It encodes CASSVDKGAEQYF.

The CDR3 nucleotides are TGTGCCAGCAGGTCTGGGACAGGGGCTAATGAAAAACTGTTTTTT. This codes for CASRSGTGANEKLFF. This chain links TRBV5-5 with TRBJ1-4; 10 nucleotides line up with TRBD1. V dropped 5 bases and J dropped 3; count of bases not matched to a gene: 4. Germline V gives CDR1 SGHKS, CDR2 YYEKEE (reference sequence). The CDR3 is 15 amino acids.

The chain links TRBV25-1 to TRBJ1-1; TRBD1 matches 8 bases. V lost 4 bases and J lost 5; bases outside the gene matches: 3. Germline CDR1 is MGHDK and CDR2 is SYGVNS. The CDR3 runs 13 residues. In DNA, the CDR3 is TGTGCCAGCAGTGTCAGGGGGCGTACTGAAGCTTTCTTT. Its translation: CASSVRGRTEAFF.

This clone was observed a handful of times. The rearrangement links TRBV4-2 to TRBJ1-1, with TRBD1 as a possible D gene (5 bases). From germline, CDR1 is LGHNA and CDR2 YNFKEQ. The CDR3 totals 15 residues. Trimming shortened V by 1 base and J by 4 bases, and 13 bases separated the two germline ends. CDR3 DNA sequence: TGTGCCAGCAGCCAAGTAGAAGGGAGGGGCACTGAAGCTTTCTTT. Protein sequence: CASSQVEGRGTEAFF.

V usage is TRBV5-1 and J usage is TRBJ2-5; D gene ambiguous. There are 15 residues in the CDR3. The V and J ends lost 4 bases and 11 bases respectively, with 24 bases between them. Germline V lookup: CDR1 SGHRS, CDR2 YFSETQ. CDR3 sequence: CASSQSNPTRVGQYF. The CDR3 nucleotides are TGCGCCAGCAGCCAATCCAACCCTACTCGGGTCGGACAGTACTTC.

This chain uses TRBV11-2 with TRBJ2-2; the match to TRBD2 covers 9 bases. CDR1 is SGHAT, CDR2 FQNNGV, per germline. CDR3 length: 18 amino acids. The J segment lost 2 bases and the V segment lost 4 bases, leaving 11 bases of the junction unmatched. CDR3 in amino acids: CASSSAAGGTRNTGELFF. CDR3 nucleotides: TGTGCCAGCAGCTCAGCAGCGGGGGGAACGAGAAACACCGGGGAGCTGTTTTTT.

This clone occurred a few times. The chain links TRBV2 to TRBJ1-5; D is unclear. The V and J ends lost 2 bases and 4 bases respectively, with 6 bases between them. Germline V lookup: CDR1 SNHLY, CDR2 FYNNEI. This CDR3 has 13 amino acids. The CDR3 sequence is CASSEMRNQPQHF. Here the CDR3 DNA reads TGTGCCAGCAGTGAAATGAGGAATCAGCCCCAGCATTTT.

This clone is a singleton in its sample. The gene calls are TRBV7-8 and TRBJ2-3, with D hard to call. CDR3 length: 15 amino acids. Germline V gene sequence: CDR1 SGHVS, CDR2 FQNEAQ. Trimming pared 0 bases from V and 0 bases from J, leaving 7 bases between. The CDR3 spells CASSLALLSTDTQYF. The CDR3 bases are TGTGCCAGCAGCTTAGCACTACTTAGCACAGATACGCAGTATTTT.

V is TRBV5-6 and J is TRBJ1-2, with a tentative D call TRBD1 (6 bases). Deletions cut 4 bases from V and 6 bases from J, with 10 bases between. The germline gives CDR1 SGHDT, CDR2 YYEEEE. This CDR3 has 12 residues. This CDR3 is CASSPQGHGYTF. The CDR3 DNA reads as TGTGCCAGCAGCCCCCAGGGGCATGGCTACACCTTC.

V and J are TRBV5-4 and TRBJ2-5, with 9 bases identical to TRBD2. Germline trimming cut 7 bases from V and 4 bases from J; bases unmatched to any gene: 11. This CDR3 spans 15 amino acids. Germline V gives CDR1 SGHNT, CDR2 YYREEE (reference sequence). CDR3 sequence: CASAPAAGGRETQYF. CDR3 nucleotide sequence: TGTGCCAGCGCCCCGGCGGCGGGGGGGAGAGAGACCCAGTACTTC. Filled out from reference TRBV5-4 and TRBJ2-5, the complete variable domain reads ETGVTQSPTHLIKTRGQQVTLRCSSQSGHNTVSWYQQALGQGPQFIFQYYREEENGRGNFPPRFSGLQFPNYSSELNVNALELDDSALYLCASAPAAGGRETQYFGPGTRLLVL.

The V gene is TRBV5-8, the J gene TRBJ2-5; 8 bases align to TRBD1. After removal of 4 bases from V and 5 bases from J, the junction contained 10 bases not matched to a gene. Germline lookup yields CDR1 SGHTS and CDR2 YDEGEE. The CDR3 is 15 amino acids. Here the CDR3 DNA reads TGTGCCAGCAGCCCAGGGGGCAGGAACAGGGAGACCCAGTACTTC. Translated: CASSPGGRNRETQYF.

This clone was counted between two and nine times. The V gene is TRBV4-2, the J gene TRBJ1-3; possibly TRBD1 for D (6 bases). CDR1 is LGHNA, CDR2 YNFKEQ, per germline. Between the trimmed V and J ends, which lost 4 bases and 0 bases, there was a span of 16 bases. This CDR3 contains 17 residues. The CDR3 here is CASSLVGGQISGNTIYF. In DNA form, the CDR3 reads TGTGCCAGCAGCCTAGTCGGCGGACAGATCTCTGGAAACACCATATATTTT.

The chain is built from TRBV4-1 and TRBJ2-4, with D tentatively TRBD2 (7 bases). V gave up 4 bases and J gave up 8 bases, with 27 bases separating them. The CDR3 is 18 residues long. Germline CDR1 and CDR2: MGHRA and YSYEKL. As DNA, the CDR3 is TGCGCCAGCAGCCTTAAAGGCGCAAGAACAGGGAGGGATGACATTCAGTACTTC. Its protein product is CASSLKGARTGRDDIQYF.

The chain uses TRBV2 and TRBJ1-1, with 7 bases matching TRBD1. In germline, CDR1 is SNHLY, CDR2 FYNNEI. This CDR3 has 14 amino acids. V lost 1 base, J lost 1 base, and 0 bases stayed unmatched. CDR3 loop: CASSEDRGNTEAFF. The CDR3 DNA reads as TGTGCCAGCAGTGAAGACAGGGGGAACACTGAAGCTTTCTTT.

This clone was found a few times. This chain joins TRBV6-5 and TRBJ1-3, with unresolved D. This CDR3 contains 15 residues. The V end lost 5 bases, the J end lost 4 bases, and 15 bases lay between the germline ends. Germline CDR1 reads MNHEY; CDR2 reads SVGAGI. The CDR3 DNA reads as TGTGCCAGCAGTCCGTCGGCCACGAGGGGAAACACCATATATTTT. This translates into CASSPSATRGNTIYF.

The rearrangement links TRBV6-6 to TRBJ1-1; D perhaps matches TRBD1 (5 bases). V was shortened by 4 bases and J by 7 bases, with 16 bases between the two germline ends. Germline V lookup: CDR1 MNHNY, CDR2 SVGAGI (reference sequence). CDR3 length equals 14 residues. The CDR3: CASSSMTGGIEAFF. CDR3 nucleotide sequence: TGTGCCAGCAGTTCGATGACGGGGGGGATTGAAGCTTTCTTT.

CDR3 DNA sequence: TGCGCCAGCACTGAAGGGGGCTTTGAGGAGACCCAGTACTTC. Its protein is CASTEGGFEETQYF. V is TRBV10-2 and J is TRBJ2-5; TRBD1 matches at 7 bases. CDR3 length equals 14 residues. Per the germline V gene, CDR1 is WSHSY and CDR2 is SAAADI. V lost 7 bases, J lost 5 bases, and 10 bases stayed unmatched.

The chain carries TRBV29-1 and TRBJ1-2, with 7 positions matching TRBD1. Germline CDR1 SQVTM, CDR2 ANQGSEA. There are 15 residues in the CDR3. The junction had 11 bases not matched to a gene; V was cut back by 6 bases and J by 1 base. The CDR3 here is CSVDGTEPFNYGYTF. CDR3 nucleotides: TGCAGCGTGGACGGGACAGAGCCTTTTAACTATGGCTACACCTTC.

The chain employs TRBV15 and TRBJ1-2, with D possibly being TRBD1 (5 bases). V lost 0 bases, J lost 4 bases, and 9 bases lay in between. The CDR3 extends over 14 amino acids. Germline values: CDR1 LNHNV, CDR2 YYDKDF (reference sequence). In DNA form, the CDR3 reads TGTGCCACCAGCAGAGATCTAGGGGTCTATGGCTACACCTTC. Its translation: CATSRDLGVYGYTF.

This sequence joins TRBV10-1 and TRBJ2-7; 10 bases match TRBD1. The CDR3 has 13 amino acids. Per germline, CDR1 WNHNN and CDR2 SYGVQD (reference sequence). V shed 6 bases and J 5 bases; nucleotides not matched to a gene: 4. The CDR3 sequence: CASSEGTGDEQYF. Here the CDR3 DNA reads TGCGCCAGCAGCGAAGGGACAGGGGACGAGCAGTACTTC.

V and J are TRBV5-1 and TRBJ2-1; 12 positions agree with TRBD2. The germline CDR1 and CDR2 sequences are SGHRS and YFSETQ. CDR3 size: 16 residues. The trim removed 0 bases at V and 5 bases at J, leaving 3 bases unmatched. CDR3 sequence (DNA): TGCGCCAGCAGCTTGGAGGGACTAGCGGGCGACAATGAGCAGTTCTTC. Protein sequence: CASSLEGLAGDNEQFF.

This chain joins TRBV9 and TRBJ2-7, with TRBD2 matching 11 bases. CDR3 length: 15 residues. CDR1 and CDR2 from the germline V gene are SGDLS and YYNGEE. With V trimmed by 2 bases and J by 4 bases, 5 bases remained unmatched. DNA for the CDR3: TGTGCCAGCAGCGTTACTAGCGGGGGCCCTTACGAGCAGTACTTC. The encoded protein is CASSVTSGGPYEQYF.

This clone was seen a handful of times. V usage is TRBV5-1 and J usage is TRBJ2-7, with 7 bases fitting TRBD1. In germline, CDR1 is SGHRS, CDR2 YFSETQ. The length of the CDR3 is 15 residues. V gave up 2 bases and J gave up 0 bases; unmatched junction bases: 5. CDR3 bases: TGCGCCAGCAGCTTTTCCGGGACAGCCTCCTACGAGCAGTACTTC. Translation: CASSFSGTASYEQYF.